This T cell receptor beta chain was documented in a study of cytomegalovirus exposure and HLA in healthy donors. Study results and caveats: Some V segments (TRBV6-2 and TRBV6-3 among them) were excluded as indistinguishable.

The germline gives CDR1 LNHDA, CDR2 SQIVND (reference sequence). The ends lost 6 bases at V and 4 bases at J; junction bases unmatched: 10. The CDR3 is 16 residues long. This PCR relied on a set of 60 Vbeta primers and 13 Jbeta primers. The table came from immunoSEQ multiplex PCR; TCRdb's copy has only in-frame clones and leaves some out. This table has under 130,000 clones, 70% appearing once. In this sample, this clone turned up a few times. Its antigen is not identified. What was sequenced was PBMCs. The J gene is TRBJ1-5, the V gene TRBV19; 9 positions agree with TRBD1. This TCR derives from a man aged 35-49 years in good health and CMV-seropositive. The CDR3 spells CASRNHRGLRNQPQHF. Written as DNA, the CDR3 is TGTGCCAGTAGAAACCACAGGGGGCTACGGAATCAGCCCCAGCATTTT.